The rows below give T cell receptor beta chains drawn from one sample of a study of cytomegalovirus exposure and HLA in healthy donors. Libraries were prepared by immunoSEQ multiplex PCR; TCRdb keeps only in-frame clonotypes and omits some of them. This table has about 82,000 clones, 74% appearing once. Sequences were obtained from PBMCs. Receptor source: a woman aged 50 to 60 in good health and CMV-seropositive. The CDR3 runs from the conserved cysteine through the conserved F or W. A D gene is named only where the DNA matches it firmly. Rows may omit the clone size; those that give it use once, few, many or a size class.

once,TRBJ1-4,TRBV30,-,CAWSQGLPGANEKLFF,TGTGCCTGGAGTCAGGGACTCCCGGGGGCTAATGAAAAACTGTTTTTT
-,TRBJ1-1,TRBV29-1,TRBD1,CSGSRGRATEAFF,TGCAGCGGAAGCAGGGGGCGAGCCACTGAAGCTTTCTTT
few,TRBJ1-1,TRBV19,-,CASSIGEGRRNTEAFF,TGTGCCAGTAGTATAGGGGAGGGCAGACGCAACACTGAAGCTTTCTTT
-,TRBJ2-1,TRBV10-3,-,CAISESLVEAKTRQFF,TGTGCCATCAGTGAGTCCTTAGTAGAGGCGAAAACACGGCAGTTCTTC
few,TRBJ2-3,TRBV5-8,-,CASSLASTDTQYF,TGTGCCAGCAGCTTGGCTAGCACAGATACGCAGTATTTT
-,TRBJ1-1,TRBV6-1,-,CASSEGSTVMNTEAFF,TGTGCCAGCAGTGAAGGGTCGACAGTCATGAACACTGAAGCTTTCTTT
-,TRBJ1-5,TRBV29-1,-,CSVGELNQPQHF,TGCAGCGTTGGAGAACTCAATCAGCCCCAGCATTTT
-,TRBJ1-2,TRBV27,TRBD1,CASSVRTGGYGYTF,TGTGCCAGCAGTGTCAGGACAGGGGGTTATGGCTACACCTTC
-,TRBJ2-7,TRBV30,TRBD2,CAWSRLAGGSSYEQYF,TGTGCCTGGAGTCGACTAGCGGGAGGGAGTTCCTACGAGCAGTACTTC
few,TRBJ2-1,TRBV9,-,CASTSGSSSYNEQFF,TGTGCCAGCACGAGCGGGTCTAGCTCCTACAATGAGCAGTTCTTC
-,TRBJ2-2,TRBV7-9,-,CASSLGGSVDTGELFF,TGTGCCAGCAGCTTAGGAGGCAGCGTGGACACCGGGGAGCTGTTTTTT
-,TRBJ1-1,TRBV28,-,CASSILGQRAFF,TGTGCCAGCAGTATCCTCGGACAGAGGGCTTTCTTT
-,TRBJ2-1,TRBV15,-,CATSRTPGSRYNEQFF,TGTGCCACCAGCAGAACCCCAGGCAGCAGGTACAATGAGCAGTTCTTC
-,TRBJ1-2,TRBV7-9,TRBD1,CASSATGTGSQDGYTF,TGTGCCAGCAGCGCAACCGGGACAGGCTCGCAGGATGGCTACACCTTC
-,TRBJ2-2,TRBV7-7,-,CASSSTSSPGELFF,TGTGCTAGCAGCTCCACTAGTTCTCCCGGGGAGCTGTTTTTT
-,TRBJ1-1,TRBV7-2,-,CASGEVPGTEAFF,TGTGCCAGCGGCGAAGTCCCGGGGACTGAAGCTTTCTTT
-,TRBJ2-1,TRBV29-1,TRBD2,CSVAPLAGGSYNEQFF,TGCAGCGTTGCCCCACTAGCGGGAGGCTCCTACAATGAGCAGTTCTTC
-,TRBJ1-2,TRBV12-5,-,CASGTDYGYTF,TGTGCTAGTGGTACGGACTATGGCTACACCTTC